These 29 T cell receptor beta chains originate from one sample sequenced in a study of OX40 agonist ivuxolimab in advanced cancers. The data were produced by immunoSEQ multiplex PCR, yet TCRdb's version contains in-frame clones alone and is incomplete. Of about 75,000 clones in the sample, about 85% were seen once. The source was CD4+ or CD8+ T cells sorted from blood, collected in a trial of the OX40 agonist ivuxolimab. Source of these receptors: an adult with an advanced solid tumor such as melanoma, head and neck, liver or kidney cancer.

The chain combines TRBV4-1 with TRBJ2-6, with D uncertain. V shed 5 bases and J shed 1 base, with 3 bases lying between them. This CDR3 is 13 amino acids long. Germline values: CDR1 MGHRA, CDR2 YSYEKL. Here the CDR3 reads CASSESGANVLTF. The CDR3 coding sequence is TGCGCCAGCAGCGAATCTGGGGCCAACGTCCTGACTTTC.

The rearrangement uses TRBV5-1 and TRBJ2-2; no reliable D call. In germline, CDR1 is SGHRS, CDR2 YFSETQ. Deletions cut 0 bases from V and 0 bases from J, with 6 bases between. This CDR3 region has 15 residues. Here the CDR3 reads CASSLDSSNTGELFF. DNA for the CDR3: TGCGCCAGCAGCTTGGACAGCTCGAACACCGGGGAGCTGTTTTTT.

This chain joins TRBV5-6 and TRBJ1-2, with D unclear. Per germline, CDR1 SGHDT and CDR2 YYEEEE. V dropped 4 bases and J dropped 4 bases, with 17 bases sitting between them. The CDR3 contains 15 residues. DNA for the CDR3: TGTGCCAGCAGCCCCGGCAGGAGAGGATCCTATGGCTACACCTTC. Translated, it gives CASSPGRRGSYGYTF. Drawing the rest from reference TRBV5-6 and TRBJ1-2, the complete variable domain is DAGVTQSPTHLIKTRGQQVTLRCSPKSGHDTVSWYQQALGQGPQFIFQYYEEEERQRGNFPDRFSGHQFPNYSSELNVNALLLGDSALYLCASSPGRRGSYGYTFGSGTRLTVV.

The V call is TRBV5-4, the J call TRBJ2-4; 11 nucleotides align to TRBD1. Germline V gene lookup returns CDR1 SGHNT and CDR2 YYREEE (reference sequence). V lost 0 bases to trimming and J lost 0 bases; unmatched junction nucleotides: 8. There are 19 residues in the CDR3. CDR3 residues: CASSLGLGQGAVAKNIQYF. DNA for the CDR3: TGTGCCAGCAGCTTGGGATTAGGACAGGGGGCGGTAGCCAAAAACATTCAGTACTTC.

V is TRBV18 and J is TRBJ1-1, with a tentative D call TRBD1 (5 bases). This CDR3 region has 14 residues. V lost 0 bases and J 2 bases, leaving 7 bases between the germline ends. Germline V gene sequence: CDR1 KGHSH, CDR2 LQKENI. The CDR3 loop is CASSPPTANTEAFF. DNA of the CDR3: TGTGCCAGCTCACCACCGACAGCTAACACTGAAGCTTTCTTT.

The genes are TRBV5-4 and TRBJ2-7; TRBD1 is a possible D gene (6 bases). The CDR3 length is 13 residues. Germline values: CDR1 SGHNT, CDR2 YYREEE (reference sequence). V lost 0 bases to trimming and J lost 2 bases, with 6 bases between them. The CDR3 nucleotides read TGTGCCAGCAGCTTGGACAGGGCCTACGAGCAGTACTTC. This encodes CASSLDRAYEQYF.

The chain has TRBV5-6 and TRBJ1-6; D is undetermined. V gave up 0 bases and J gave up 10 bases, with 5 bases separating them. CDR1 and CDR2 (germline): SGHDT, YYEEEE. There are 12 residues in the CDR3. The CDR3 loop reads CASSLVESPLHF. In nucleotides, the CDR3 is TGTGCCAGCAGCTTGGTGGAATCACCCCTCCACTTT.

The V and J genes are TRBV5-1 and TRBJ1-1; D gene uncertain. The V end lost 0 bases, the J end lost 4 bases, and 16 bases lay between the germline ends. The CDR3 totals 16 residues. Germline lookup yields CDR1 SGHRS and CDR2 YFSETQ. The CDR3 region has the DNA TGCGCCAGCAGCTTGGCCTCGGACTTCTGGGGCACTGAAGCTTTCTTT. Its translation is CASSLASDFWGTEAFF.

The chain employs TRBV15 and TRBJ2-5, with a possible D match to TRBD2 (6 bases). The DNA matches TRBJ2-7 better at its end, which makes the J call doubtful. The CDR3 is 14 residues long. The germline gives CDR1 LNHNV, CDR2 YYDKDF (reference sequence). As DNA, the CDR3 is TGTGCCACCAGCAGAGATCGTGGAGGGTACGAGCAGTACTTC. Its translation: CATSRDRGGYEQYF.

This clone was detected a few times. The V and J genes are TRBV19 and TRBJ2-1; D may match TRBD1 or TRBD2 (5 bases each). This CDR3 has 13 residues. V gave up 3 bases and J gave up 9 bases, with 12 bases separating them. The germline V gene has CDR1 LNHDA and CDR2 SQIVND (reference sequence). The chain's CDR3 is CASSIGTPSEQFF. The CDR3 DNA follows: TGTGCCAGTAGTATCGGGACCCCCAGTGAGCAGTTCTTC.

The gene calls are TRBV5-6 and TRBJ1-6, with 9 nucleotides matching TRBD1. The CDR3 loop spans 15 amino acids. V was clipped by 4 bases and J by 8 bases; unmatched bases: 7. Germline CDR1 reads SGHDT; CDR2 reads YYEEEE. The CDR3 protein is CASSPSDRGYSPLHF. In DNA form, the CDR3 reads TGTGCCAGCAGCCCCTCGGACAGGGGATATTCACCCCTCCACTTT.

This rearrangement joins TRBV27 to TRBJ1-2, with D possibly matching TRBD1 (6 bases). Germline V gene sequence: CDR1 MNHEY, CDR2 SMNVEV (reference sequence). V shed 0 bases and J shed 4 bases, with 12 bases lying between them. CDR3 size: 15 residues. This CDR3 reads CASSLSGGEIYGYTF. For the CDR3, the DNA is TGTGCCAGCAGTTTATCAGGGGGGGAAATCTATGGCTACACCTTC.

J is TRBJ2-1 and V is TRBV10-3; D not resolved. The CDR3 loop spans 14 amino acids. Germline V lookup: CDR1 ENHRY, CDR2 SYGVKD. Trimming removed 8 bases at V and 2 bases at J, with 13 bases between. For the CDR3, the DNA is TGTGCCATCGCGTTAGGCGGACCCTACAATGAGCAGTTCTTC. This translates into CAIALGGPYNEQFF.

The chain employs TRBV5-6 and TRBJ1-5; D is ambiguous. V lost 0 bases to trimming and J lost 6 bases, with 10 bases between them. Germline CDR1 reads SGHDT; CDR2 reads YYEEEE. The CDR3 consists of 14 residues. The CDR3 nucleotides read TGTGCCAGCAGCTTGGTGGGTAGGGCTCAGCCCCAGCATTTT. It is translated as CASSLVGRAQPQHF.

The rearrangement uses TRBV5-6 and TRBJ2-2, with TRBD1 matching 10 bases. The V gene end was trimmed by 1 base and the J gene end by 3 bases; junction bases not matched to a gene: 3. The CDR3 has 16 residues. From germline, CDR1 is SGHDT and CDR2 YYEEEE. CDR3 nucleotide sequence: TGTGCCAGCAGCTTGCTTGGACAGGGGGACACCGGGGAGCTGTTTTTT. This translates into CASSLLGQGDTGELFF.

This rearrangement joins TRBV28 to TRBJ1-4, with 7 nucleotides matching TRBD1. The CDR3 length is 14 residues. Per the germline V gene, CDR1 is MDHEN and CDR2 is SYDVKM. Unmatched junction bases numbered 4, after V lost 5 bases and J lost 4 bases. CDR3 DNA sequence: TGTGCCAGCAGTATTCAGGGGGTTAATGAAAAACTGTTTTTT. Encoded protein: CASSIQGVNEKLFF.

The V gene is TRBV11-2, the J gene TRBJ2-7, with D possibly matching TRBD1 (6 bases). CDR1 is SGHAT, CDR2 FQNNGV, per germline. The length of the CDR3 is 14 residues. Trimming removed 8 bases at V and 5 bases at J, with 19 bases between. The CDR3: CASGLRGKSDEQYF. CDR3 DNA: TGTGCCAGCGGATTAAGGGGGAAGAGCGACGAGCAGTACTTC.

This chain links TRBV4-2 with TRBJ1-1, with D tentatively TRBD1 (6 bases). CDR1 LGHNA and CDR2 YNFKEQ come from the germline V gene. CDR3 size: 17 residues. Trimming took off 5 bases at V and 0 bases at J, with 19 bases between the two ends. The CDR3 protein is CASSLGQGFLMNTEAFF. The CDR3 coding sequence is TGTGCCAGCAGCTTGGGCCAGGGGTTCCTCATGAACACTGAAGCTTTCTTT.

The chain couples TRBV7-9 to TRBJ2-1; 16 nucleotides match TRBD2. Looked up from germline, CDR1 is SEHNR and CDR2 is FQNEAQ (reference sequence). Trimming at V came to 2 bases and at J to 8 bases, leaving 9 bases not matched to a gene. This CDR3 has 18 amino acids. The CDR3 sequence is CASSLPSGTSGRDYEQFF. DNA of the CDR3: TGTGCCAGCAGCTTACCGTCCGGGACTAGCGGGAGGGACTATGAGCAGTTCTTC.

Here the CDR3 DNA reads TGCGCCGCCTTAGCTGAGAGACAAGAGACCCAGTACTTC. As protein: CAALAERQETQYF. The chain carries TRBV10-1 and TRBJ2-5; D uncertain. V was cut by 11 bases and J by 2 bases, with 15 bases left in between. Germline V gene data show CDR1 as WNHNN and CDR2 as SYGVQD (reference sequence). The CDR3 consists of 13 residues.

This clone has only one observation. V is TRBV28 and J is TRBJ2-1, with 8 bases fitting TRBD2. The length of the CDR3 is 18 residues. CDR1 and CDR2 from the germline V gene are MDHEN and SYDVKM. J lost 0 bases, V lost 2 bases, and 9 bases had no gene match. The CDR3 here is CASSLTRTSPGSYNEQFF. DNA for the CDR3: TGTGCCAGCAGTTTAACTCGGACTAGCCCAGGCTCCTACAATGAGCAGTTCTTC.

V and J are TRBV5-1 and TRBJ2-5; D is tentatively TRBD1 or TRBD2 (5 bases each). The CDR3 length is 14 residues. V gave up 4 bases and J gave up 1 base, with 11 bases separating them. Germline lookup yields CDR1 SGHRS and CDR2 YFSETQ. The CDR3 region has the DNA TGCGCCAGCAGCCCGGGGACGATCCAAGAGACCCAGTACTTC. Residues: CASSPGTIQETQYF.

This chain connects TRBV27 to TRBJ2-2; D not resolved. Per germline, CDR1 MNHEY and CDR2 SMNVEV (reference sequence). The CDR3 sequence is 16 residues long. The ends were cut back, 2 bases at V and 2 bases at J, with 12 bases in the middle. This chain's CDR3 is CASSLRGIRNTGELFF. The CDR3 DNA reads TGTGCCAGCAGTTTACGAGGTATCCGCAACACCGGGGAGCTGTTTTTT.

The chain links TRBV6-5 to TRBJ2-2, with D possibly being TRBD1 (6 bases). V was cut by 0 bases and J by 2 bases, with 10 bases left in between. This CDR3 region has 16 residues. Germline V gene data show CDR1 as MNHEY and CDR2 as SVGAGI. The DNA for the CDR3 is TGTGCCAGCAGTTACTCGGGGACATTTAACACCGGGGAGCTGTTTTTT. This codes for CASSYSGTFNTGELFF.

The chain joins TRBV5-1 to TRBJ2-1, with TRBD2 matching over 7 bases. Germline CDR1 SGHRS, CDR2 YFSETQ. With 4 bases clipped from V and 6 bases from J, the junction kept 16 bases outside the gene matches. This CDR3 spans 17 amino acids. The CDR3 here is CASSNPSGLRSGNEQFF. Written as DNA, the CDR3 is TGCGCCAGCAGCAACCCTAGCGGTCTCCGATCGGGCAATGAGCAGTTCTTC.

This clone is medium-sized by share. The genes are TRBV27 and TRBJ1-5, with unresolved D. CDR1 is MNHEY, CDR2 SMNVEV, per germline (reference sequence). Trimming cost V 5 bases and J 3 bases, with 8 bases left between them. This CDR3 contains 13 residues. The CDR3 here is CASSLQFNQPQHF. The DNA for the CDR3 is TGTGCCAGCAGTCTACAGTTCAATCAGCCCCAGCATTTT.

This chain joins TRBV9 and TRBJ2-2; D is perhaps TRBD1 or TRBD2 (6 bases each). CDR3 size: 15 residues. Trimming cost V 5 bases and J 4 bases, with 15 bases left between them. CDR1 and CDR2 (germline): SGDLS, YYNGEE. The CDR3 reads CASRIGGHGTGELFF. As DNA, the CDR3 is TGTGCCAGCAGGATTGGGGGGCATGGCACCGGGGAGCTGTTTTTT.

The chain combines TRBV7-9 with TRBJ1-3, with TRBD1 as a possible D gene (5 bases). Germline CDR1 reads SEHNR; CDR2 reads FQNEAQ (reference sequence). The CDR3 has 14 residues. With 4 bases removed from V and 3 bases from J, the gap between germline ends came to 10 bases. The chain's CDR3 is CASSYQGVGNTIYF. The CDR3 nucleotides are TGTGCCAGCAGCTACCAGGGCGTTGGAAACACCATATATTTT.

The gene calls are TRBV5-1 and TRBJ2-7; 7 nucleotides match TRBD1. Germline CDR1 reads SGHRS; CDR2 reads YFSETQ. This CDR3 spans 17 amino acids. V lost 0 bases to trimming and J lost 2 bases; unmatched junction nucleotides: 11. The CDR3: CASSLVTGAGLPYEQYF. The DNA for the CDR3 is TGCGCCAGCAGCTTGGTCACAGGGGCCGGCCTTCCCTACGAGCAGTACTTC.